This T cell receptor beta chain originates from a study of shared clonotypes between healthy human individuals (dated by TCRdb to about 2020). Context from the whole study: The cohort comprised a couple of women and a few men aged 18 to 49 years. Per donor, three plates each were used for CD4 naive and CD4 memory, two for CD8 naive, and one for CD8 memory. To estimate repertoire size and how much clonotypes are shared between individuals, the study performed deep sequencing of blood TCR repertoires from about five healthy adults. To increase sequencing depth and limit assay-specific biases, different laboratories used diverse techniques to prepare libraries and sequence TCR repertoires. Leukapheresis yielded between about 0.94 and 9 billion PBMCs per donor. Overall study results and their limits: Even with the large sequencing depth, rarefaction of the sorted-subset datasets indicated that sequencing was incomplete. Sampling was restricted to blood, and TCR repertoires in tissues likely differ from the TCR repertoires found in blood. Higher generation probabilities were observed for clonotypes shared by all four sorted-subset donors than for non-shared clonotypes. Sharing across several donors was observed for about 4.8% of naive CD4, 3% to 4% of naive CD8, about 2.3% of memory CD4, and roughly 0.4% of memory CD8 clonotypes. Because the study included only a small number of donors, the genetic and exposure-history diversity represented was limited. Based on pairwise subsampling, the degree of clonotype sharing among donors was expected to be affected by sequencing depth. Larger estimated clonotype richness was generally found for naive subsets than for memory subsets.

Using the deep immunoSEQ assay, TCR CDR3 regions were amplified from genomic DNA by multiplex PCR. Extracted genomic DNA from each cell subset was spread evenly across all wells of several immunoSEQ 96-well plates, with each plate serving as a replicate. For sorted subsets, approximately 210 ng genomic DNA, equal to about 30,000 T cell genomes, was loaded into each replicate PCR. Purified libraries were measured with a Qubit 3.0 fluorometer, size-checked on a Bioanalyzer 2100, and measured again with the KAPA Library Quantification kit. Each immunoSEQ 96-well plate was sequenced on its own single-read 150-cycle Illumina NextSeq 550 flow cell. The source study handled its data this way. The immunoSEQ output contained only junctional sequences without quality scores, so filtering could not match that applied to full-length reads. Sequences were annotated with PyIR, a Python wrapper for IgBLAST v1.9, and V/J genes and CDR3 were assigned using IMGT germline references. Reads were filtered out if the reads had weak V/J assignments (E-value above 1e-6), no CDR3, stop codons, out-of-frame junctions, or ambiguous translated residues. V3J clonotypes were defined by identical inferred V gene, J gene, and CDR3 amino acid sequence. The percentage overlap between two repertoires was calculated by dividing the number of shared unique clonotypes by the size of the smaller repertoire. RTK rarefaction, the Chao1 estimator, and Recon v2.1 estimates of unobserved clonotypes were used to assess repertoire richness. OLGA was used to compute generation probabilities for all TCRbeta clonotypes that the gDNA method yielded from a few donors. TCRdb retrieved this table from immuneACCESS and kept in-frame rearrangements only. Not all clones are present; in checked studies, unresolved V genes account for under half, and no reason is known for the remainder. The V and J calls and clone size come from that table; D and trimming were worked out from the DNA. This sample holds about 1 million clones; around 76% were observed only once. Clones ranked in the top ten supply 1.4% of the sample.

This clone was recorded a few times. What this receptor recognizes is not known. No much larger clone is present one base from it, and per-base qualities are unavailable. Other DNA sequences in this sample translate to the same CDR3. The donors were healthy, HIV-negative adults who had no recently reported acute infections or vaccinations. Every donor was a Caucasian adult living in Nashville, Tennessee, USA. Magnetic negative selection was used to enrich CD4+ T cells, after which naive cells were positively selected on CD45RA and the negative fraction became the memory subset. After blood collection by leukapheresis, PBMCs were isolated using Ficoll-Histopaque density gradient centrifugation and then cryopreserved in the vapor phase of liquid nitrogen. Analytical flow cytometry was used to check the purity and quantity of every magnetically sorted T cell population. From each sorted fraction, genomic DNA was isolated and quantified by UV absorbance on a Nanodrop 2000c.

The germline V gene yields SGHAT for CDR1 and FQNNGV for CDR2. Measured from the cysteine to the phenylalanine, the CDR3 is 11 residues long. Only the CDR3 part of the read is kept: 33 bases, read in frame from the first base. The germline ends are 11 bases apart after V is trimmed by 5 bases and J by 10 bases. This TCR derives from a man between 18 and 29 years old in good health. The chain couples TRBV11-2 to TRBJ1-1, and possibly TRBD1, on 5 matching bases. Source material: memory CD4+ T cells sorted from blood. This specimen's cell subset or site label, per the study, means: CD45RA-negative fraction. The sequenced DNA is TGTGCCAGCAGCCCGGGACGCGGAGCTTTCTTT. This encodes CASSPGRGAFF.